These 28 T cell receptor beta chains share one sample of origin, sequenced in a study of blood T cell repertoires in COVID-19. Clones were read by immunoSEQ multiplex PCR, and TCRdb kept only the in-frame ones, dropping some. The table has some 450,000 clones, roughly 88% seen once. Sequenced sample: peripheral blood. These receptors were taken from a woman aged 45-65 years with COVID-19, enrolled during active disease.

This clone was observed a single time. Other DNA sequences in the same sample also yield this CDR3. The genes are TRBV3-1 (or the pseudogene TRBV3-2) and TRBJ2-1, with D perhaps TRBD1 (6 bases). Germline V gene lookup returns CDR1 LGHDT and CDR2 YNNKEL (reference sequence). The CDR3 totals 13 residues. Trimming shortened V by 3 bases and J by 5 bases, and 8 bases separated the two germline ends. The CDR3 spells CASSQDRNNEQFF. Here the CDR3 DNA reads TGTGCCAGCAGCCAGGACAGAAACAATGAGCAGTTCTTC.

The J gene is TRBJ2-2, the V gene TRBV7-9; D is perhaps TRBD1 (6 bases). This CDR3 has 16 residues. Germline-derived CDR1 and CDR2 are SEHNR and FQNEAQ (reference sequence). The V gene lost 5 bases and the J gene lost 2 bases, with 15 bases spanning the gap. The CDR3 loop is CASSGTGNGNTGELFF. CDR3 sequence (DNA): TGTGCCAGCAGCGGAACAGGGAATGGAAACACCGGGGAGCTGTTTTTT.

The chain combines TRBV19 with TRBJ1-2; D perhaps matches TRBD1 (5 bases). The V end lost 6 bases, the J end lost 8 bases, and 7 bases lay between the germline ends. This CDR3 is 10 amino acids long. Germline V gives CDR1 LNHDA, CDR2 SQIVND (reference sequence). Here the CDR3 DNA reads TGTGCCAGTAGCCCAGGGGGCTACACCTTC. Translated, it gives CASSPGGYTF.

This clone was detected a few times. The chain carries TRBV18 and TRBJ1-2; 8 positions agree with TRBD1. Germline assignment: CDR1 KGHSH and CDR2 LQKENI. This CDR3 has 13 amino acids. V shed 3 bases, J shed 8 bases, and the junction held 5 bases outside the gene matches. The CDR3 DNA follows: TGTGCCAGCTCACCGAACGACAGGGGCGGCTACACCTTC. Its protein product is CASSPNDRGGYTF.

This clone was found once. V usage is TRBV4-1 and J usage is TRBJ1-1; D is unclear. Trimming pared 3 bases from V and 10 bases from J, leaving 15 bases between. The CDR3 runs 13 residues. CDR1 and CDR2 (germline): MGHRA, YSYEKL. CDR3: CASSHTDSPRAFF. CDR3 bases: TGCGCCAGCAGCCATACCGATTCCCCCAGAGCTTTCTTT.

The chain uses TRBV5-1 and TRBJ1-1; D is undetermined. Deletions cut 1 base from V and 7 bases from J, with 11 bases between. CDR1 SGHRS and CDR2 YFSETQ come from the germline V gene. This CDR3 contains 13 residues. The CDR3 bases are TGCGCCAGCAGCTTGTGGGCCGGTTATGAAGCTTTCTTT. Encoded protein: CASSLWAGYEAFF.

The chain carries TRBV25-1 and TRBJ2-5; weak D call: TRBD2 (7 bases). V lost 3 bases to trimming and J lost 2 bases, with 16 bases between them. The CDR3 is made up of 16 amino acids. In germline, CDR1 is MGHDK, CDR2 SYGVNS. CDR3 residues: CASSDYMAGAQETQYF. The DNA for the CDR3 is TGTGCCAGCAGTGATTATATGGCGGGGGCACAAGAGACCCAGTACTTC.

This chain's CDR3 is CASSFLPRLGGGDTEAFF. DNA for the CDR3: TGTGCCAGCAGTTTTCTTCCCCGTCTAGGGGGGGGTGATACTGAAGCTTTCTTT. The V gene is TRBV27, the J gene TRBJ1-1; a weak D match, TRBD1 (6 bases). Germline V gene lookup returns CDR1 MNHEY and CDR2 SMNVEV (reference sequence). V was pared by 3 bases and J by 5 bases, with 25 bases between. The CDR3 is 18 residues long.

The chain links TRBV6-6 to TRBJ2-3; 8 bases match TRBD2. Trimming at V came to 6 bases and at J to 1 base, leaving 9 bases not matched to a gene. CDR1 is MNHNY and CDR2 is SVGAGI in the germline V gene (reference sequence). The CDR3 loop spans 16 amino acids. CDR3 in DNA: TGTGCCAGCAGCTACGCGTCGCGGGGGGGCACAGATACGCAGTATTTT. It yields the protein CASSYASRGGTDTQYF.

The CDR3 nucleotides are TGTGCCAGTAGTATAGAAAACGGGGAAGCTTTCTTT. Residues: CASSIENGEAFF. The J gene is TRBJ1-1, the V gene TRBV19; D gene uncertain. The CDR3 runs 12 residues. Looked up from germline, CDR1 is LNHDA and CDR2 is SQIVND (reference sequence). Trimming pared 0 bases from V and 8 bases from J, leaving 7 bases between.

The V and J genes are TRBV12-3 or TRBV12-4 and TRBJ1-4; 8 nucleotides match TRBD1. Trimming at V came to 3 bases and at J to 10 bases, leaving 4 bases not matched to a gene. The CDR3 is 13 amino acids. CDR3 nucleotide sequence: TGTGCCAGCAGTTTGGACAGGGCCGGAAAACTGTTTTTT. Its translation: CASSLDRAGKLFF.

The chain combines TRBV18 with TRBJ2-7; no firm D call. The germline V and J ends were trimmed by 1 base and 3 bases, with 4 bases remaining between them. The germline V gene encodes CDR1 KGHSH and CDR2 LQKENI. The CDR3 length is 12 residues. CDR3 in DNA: TGTGCCAGCTCACCACACAACTACGAGCAGTACTTC. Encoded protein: CASSPHNYEQYF.

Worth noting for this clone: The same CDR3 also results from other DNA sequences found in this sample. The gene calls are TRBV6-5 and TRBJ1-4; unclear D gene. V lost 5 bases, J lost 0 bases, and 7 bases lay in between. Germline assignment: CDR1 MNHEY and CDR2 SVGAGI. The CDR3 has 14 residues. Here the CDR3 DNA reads TGTGCCAGCAGTCTAGGTGCAACTAATGAAAAACTGTTTTTT. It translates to CASSLGATNEKLFF.

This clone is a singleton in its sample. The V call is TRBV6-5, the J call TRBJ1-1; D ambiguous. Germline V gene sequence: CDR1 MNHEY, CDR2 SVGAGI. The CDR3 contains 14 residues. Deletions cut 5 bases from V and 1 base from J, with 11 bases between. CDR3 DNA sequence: TGTGCCAGCAGTCCGACTCCGGCGAACACTGAAGCTTTCTTT. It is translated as CASSPTPANTEAFF.

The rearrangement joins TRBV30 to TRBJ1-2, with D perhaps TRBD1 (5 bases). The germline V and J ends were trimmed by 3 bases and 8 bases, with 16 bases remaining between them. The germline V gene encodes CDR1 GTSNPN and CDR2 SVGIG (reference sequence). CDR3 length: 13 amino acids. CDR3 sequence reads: CAWSAGLPGGYTF. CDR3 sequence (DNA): TGTGCCTGGAGCGCGGGACTTCCTGGGGGCTACACCTTC.

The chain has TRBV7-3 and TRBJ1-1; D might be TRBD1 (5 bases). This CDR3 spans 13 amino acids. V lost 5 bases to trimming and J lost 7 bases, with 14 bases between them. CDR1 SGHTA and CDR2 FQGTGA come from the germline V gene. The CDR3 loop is CASSPGPGVEAFF. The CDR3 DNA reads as TGTGCCAGCAGCCCCGGTCCGGGGGTTGAAGCTTTCTTT.

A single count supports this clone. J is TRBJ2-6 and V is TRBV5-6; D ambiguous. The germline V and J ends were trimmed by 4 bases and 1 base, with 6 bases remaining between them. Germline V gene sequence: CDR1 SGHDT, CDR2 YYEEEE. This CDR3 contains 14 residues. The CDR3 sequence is CASSLFSGANVLTF. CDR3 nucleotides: TGTGCCAGCAGCCTCTTTTCTGGGGCCAACGTCCTGACTTTC.

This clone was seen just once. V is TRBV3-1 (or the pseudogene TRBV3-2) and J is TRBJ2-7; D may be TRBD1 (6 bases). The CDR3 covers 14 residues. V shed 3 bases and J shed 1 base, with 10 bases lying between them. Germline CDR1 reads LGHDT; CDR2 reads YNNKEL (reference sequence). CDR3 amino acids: CASSQRTGSYEQYF. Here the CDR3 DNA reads TGTGCCAGCAGCCAGAGAACAGGGTCCTACGAGCAGTACTTC.

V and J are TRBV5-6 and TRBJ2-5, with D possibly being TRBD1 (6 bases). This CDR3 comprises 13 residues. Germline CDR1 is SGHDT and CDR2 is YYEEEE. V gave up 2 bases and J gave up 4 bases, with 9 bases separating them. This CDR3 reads CASSLGQIETQYF. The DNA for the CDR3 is TGTGCCAGCAGCTTAGGACAGATAGAGACCCAGTACTTC.

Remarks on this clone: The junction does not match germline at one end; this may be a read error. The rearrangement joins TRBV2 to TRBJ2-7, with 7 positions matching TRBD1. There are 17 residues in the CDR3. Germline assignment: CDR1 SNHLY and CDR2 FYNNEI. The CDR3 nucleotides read TGTGCCAGCACTGAAGATGCAGGACAGGTTATTACCTACGAGCAGTACTTC. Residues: CASTEDAGQVITYEQYF.

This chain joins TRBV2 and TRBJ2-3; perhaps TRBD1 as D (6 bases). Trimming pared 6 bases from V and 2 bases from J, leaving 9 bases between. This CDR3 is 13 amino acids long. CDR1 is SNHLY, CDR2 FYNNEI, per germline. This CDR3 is CASRWGPTDTQYF. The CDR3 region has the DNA TGTGCCAGCAGGTGGGGGCCCACAGATACGCAGTATTTT.

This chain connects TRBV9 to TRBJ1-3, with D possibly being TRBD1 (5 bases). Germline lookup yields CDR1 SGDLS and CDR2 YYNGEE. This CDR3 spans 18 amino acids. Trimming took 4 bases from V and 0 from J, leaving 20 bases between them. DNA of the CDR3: TGTGCCAGCAGCCCCGGGGGGACCGCTGAATTCTCTGGAAACACCATATATTTT. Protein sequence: CASSPGGTAEFSGNTIYF.

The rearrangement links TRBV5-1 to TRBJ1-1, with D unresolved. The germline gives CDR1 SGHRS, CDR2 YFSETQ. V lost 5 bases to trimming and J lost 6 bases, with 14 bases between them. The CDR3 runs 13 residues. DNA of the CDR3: TGCGCCAGCAGTGATTTAGCGAGTGCTGAAGCTTTCTTT. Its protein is CASSDLASAEAFF.

This CDR3 reads CASSLEGGRHEQYF. The DNA of the CDR3 is TGCGCCAGCAGCTTGGAAGGGGGCAGGCACGAGCAGTACTTC. V is TRBV5-1 and J is TRBJ2-7, with TRBD1 matching over 7 bases. Germline V gene data show CDR1 as SGHRS and CDR2 as YFSETQ. Germline trimming cut 0 bases from V and 5 bases from J; bases unmatched to any gene: 5. The CDR3 has 14 amino acids.

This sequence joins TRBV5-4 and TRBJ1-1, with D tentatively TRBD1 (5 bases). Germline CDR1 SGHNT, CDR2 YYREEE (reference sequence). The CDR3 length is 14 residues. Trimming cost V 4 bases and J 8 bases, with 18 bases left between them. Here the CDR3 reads CASSAPGISLEAFF. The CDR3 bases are TGTGCCAGCAGCGCACCAGGGATATCACTAGAAGCTTTCTTT.

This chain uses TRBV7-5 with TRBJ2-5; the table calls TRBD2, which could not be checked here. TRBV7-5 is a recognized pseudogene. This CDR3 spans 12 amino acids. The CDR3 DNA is TGTGCCAGCAGCCGGGAATTAGAGACCCAGTACTTC. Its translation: CASSRELETQYF.

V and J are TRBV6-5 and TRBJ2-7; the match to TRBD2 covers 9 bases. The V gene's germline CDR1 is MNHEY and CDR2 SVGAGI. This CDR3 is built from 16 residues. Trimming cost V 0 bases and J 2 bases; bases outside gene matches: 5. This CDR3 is CASSYSLGGGAYEQYF. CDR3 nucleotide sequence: TGTGCCAGCAGTTACTCCCTGGGCGGGGGGGCCTACGAGCAGTACTTC.

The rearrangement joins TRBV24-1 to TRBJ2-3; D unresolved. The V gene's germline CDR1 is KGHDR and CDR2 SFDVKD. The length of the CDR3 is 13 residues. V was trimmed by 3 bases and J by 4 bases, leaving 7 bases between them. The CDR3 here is CATSDPPADTQYF. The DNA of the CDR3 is TGTGCCACCAGTGATCCCCCGGCAGATACGCAGTATTTT.